The T cell receptor (beta chain) described here comes from a study of T cells in Graves' hyperthyroidism and ophthalmopathy (dated by TCRdb to about 2019). About the study as a whole: Peripheral blood samples were taken at initial diagnosis, before any treatment was given. The roughly 90 discovery patients were divided at random into training and test sets in a 7:3 ratio. TCR V-J signatures able to tell the groups apart were searched for in a discovery cohort of around 95 patients, of whom fewer than 45 had Graves' ophthalmopathy and around 56 had stable Graves' hyperthyroidism. In about 6 Graves' hyperthyroidism patients, the study also compared T-cell repertoires from thyroid tissue with T-cell repertoires from blood. After sampling, hyperthyroidism patients received methimazole starting at 30 mg daily, and ophthalmopathy patients received high-dose intravenous methylprednisolone. Prospective prediction of ophthalmopathy was tested in an independent validation cohort consisting of some 20 hyperthyroidism patients and more than 15 patients who later progressed to ophthalmopathy. The paper describes TCR Vbeta CDR3 sequencing of 135 peripheral blood samples, made up of 43 ophthalmopathy patients, over 70 hyperthyroidism patients and 17 progressor patients.

This clonotype was counted many times. Its antigen has not been determined. No quality values exist for individual bases; no much larger clone is one base distant. Overall study outcomes, separate from this receptor: A model built on a 13 V-J signature distinguished ophthalmopathy from stable hyperthyroidism, reaching around 90% sensitivity and approximately 83% specificity in cross-validation and 80%/75% in testing. Most expanded thyroid clonotypes (frequency above 0.001) were also detected in blood, suggesting blood repertoires may reflect thyroid immune responses. In validation, the model predicted progression to ophthalmopathy with about 71% sensitivity and about 73% specificity, a median of approximately 6.5 months before onset. Sample size was not statistically predetermined, and investigators were not blinded to group allocation.

Stable Graves' hyperthyroidism was defined as the absence of progression to ophthalmopathy over 18 months of follow-up. Hyperthyroidism patients were aged 18 to 65 years and newly diagnosed, with disease duration of less than 2 months. Any patient with an uncontrolled infection, another autoimmune disease, pregnancy or lactation was excluded. Diagnoses relied on clinical symptoms, serum thyroxine and TRAb, thyroid ultrasound and orbital computed tomography. Ficoll-Paque density gradient centrifugation was used to isolate PBMCs from around 10 ml of fresh peripheral blood. Total RNA was extracted with Trizol reagent, and quality was checked on an Agilent 2100 Bioanalyzer. The CDR3 runs 16 amino acids, cysteine and phenylalanine included. Only the CDR3 region is kept as DNA, spanning 48 bases read in frame from base 1. After removal of 6 bases from V and 2 bases from J, the junction retains 4 bases not matched to a gene.

TCR beta CDR3 regions were amplified from RNA transcripts. The first round of RT-PCR for the TCR CDR3 was performed with the HTBI primer set and the Qiagen OneStep RT-PCR kit. A second multiplex PCR round built the libraries, followed by size selection and purification. Paired-end sequencing of the libraries was performed with 100 bp reads on an Illumina HiSeq2000. The paper's data handling went like this. SOAPnuke was used to process the raw data, throwing out any read that contained adapters or uncalled bases, had a mean Phred below 15, or lacked an exact constant-primer or identifier match. High-quality paired reads were merged with COPE v1.2.5, and unique nucleotide sequences were defined as clonotypes. Clonotypes were aligned to IMGT TRBV, TRBD and TRBJ reference segments using MiTCR v1.1. Only V-J combinations with frequency above 0.0001, covering 99.2% of repertoires, were analysed. A TCS score was defined as the ratio between F50 (clonal expansion) and ExV (chaos), using BLOSUM62-based TCRdist between CDR3 peptides within each V-J. Welch's t-statistics and random forest reduced 500 to 650 V-J features to 13, which were used in a naive Bayes classifier (R e1071). TCRdb handled the public reads itself, with Q25 trimming in fastp and clone calling in MiXCR, and kept productive beta chains. Identical CDR3 protein sequences are pooled into one entry, listed with their most common genes and DNA. The authors' filters were not applied to this entry. A total of a few hundred thousand distinct CDR3 sequences appear in this sample, 15% to 20% of them only once. The biggest ten clones account for over 35% of the sample.

Sequencing was performed on blood. This chain joins TRBV12-3 or TRBV12-4 to TRBJ2-7; 16 bases in between match TRBD2. The clonotype comes from a man aged 40-55 years with Graves' hyperthyroidism. Read as DNA, the sequence is TGTGCCAGCAGATATGGGACTAGCGGGGGGGCCTACGAGCAGTACTTC. Its coded protein is CASRYGTSGGAYEQYF.